This T cell receptor (beta chain) comes out of a study of technical replicates of blood from several donors. The table came from immunoSEQ multiplex PCR; TCRdb's copy has only in-frame clones and leaves some out. The sample records around 83,000 clones, 94% being singletons. This CDR3 has 15 residues. From germline, CDR1 is SGHNT and CDR2 YYREEE (reference sequence). Germline trimming cut 2 bases from V and 8 bases from J; bases unmatched to any gene: 8. The TCR sequence derives from a human donor in good health. Sequencing input: T cells isolated from PBMCs. V gene TRBV5-4 combines with J gene TRBJ2-2, with 8 bases lining up with TRBD2. Here the CDR3 DNA reads TGTGCCAGCAGCTTAAGGGCTAGCGGGCGGGGGGAGCTGTTTTTT. It is translated as CASSLRASGRGELFF.